This T cell receptor (beta chain) was captured by sequencing in a study of shared clonotypes between healthy human individuals. CD8 cells regarded as naive lacked CD45RO, were positively chosen for CCR7, and omitted terminally differentiated effector memory CD45RA+ cells. The germline V and J ends were trimmed by 0 bases and 5 bases, with 13 bases remaining between them. This CDR3 spans 15 amino acids. Germline-derived CDR1 and CDR2 are LGHNA and YSLEER. Some clones are missing from TCRdb's copy, which holds only in-frame ones; the method was immunoSEQ multiplex PCR. Counted here are 1.5 million to 2.5 million clones, about 95% occurring once; the ten biggest clones make up less than 1.5%.

This receptor was obtained from a man aged 18 to 29 in good health. This chain uses TRBV4-3 with TRBJ2-5; TRBD2 might be the D (6 bases). The sample consisted of naive CD8+ T cells sorted from blood. The CDR3 coding sequence is TGCGCCAGCAGCCAAGATCCGGAGGGCGCGGAGACCCAGTACTTC. It is translated as CASSQDPEGAETQYF.